The next 18 T cell receptor beta chains were all read from a single sample in a study of T cell responses to AZD1222 COVID-19 vaccine. Measured with immunoSEQ multiplex PCR; TCRdb has only the in-frame clones, and not every one. The sample has about 56,000 clones; approximately 80% are singletons. Sequenced material: peripheral blood, taken 28 days after the second AZD1222 dose. The receptor source for this set is an adult who received the AZD1222 COVID-19 vaccine.

The J gene is TRBJ2-5, the V gene TRBV18; D ambiguous. Germline CDR1 is KGHSH and CDR2 is LQKENI. The CDR3 has 11 amino acids. The ends were cut back, 2 bases at V and 6 bases at J, with 4 bases in the middle. The CDR3 protein is CASSPTKTQYF. CDR3 DNA: TGTGCCAGCTCACCAACGAAGACCCAGTACTTC.

A few counts support this clone. V usage is TRBV9 and J usage is TRBJ2-3; possibly TRBD1 for D (5 bases). Germline CDR1 is SGDLS and CDR2 is YYNGEE. V was trimmed by 4 bases and J by 5 bases, leaving 5 bases between them. This CDR3 comprises 11 residues. The CDR3 protein is CASSRGDTQYF. The CDR3 region has the DNA TGTGCCAGCAGCAGGGGAGATACGCAGTATTTT. The full variable domain, completed using reference TRBV9 and TRBJ2-3, is DSGVTQTPKHLITATGQRVTLRCSPRSGDLSVYWYQQSLDQGLQFLIQYYNGEERAKGNILERFSAQQFPDLHSELNLSSLELGDSALYFCASSRGDTQYFGPGTRLTVL.

The chain links TRBV19 to TRBJ1-5, with D hard to call. Trimming stripped 4 bases from V and 0 bases from J, with 10 bases between. Germline lookup yields CDR1 LNHDA and CDR2 SQIVND (reference sequence). This CDR3 contains 15 residues. CDR3 sequence: CASSTYSHSNQPQHF. Written as DNA, the CDR3 is TGTGCCAGTAGTACGTACAGCCATAGCAATCAGCCCCAGCATTTT.

DNA for the CDR3: TGTGCCAGCAGTTTAGTACAGGGGGGCACTGAAGCTTTCTTT. It specifies CASSLVQGGTEAFF. The rearrangement joins TRBV28 to TRBJ1-1; the match to TRBD1 covers 8 bases. The CDR3 consists of 14 residues. The germline CDR1 and CDR2 sequences are MDHEN and SYDVKM. Trimming removed 2 bases from V and 4 bases from J; junction bases left unmatched: 3. The entire variable domain, with the rest obtained from reference TRBV28 and TRBJ1-1, is as follows: DVKVTQSSRYLVKRTGEKVFLECVQDMDHENMFWYRQDPGLGLRLIYFSYDVKMKEKGDIPEGYSVSREKKERFSLILESASTNQTSMYLCASSLVQGGTEAFFGQGTRLTVV.

This clone appeared a few times. The V and J genes are TRBV6-2 or TRBV6-3 and TRBJ1-4; perhaps TRBD1 as D (5 bases). Trimming cost V 6 bases and J 8 bases, with 16 bases left between them. In germline, CDR1 is MNHEY, CDR2 SVGEGT. This CDR3 is built from 14 residues. CDR3 region: CASSDPGLREKLFF. Written as DNA, the CDR3 is TGTGCCAGCAGCGACCCGGGACTGAGAGAAAAACTGTTTTTT.

The V and J genes are TRBV2 and TRBJ1-1; 9 positions agree with TRBD1. J gave up 8 bases and V 11 bases, and 12 bases lay outside the gene matches. Germline V CDR1 and CDR2: SNHLY, FYNNEI. CDR3 length: 13 residues. CDR3 loop: CASNGGGTGEAFF. In DNA, the CDR3 is TGTGCCTCCAACGGTGGGGGGACAGGGGAAGCTTTCTTT.

The chain couples TRBV30 to TRBJ1-6; D remains ambiguous. This CDR3 spans 16 amino acids. V lost 4 bases and J lost 0, with 13 bases in between. CDR1 and CDR2 from the germline V gene are GTSNPN and SVGIG (reference sequence). Written as DNA, the CDR3 is TGTGCCTGGACCAGAACTGGGAGCTCCTATAATTCACCCCTCCACTTT. Its protein is CAWTRTGSSYNSPLHF.

The chain uses TRBV6-5 and TRBJ2-3; 9 nucleotides align to TRBD1. The germline V gene has CDR1 MNHEY and CDR2 SVGAGI. The junction had 4 bases not matched to a gene; V was cut back by 7 bases and J by 2 bases. The CDR3 consists of 14 residues. CDR3 protein: CASKQGAITDTQYF. CDR3 DNA sequence: TGTGCCAGCAAACAGGGGGCGATCACAGATACGCAGTATTTT.

The rearrangement uses TRBV20-1 and TRBJ1-2; D gene ambiguous. Trimming left V 1 base short and J 8 bases short, with 8 bases between. This CDR3 is 11 amino acids long. The germline CDR1 and CDR2 sequences are DFQATT and SNEGSKA (reference sequence). The CDR3 here is CSARVGNGYTF. For the CDR3, the DNA is TGCAGTGCTAGAGTGGGGAACGGCTACACCTTC.

CDR3 nucleotide sequence: TGTGCCAGCAGCCCCGGTGGGGAGGCTGGCTACACCTTC. Protein product: CASSPGGEAGYTF. The chain couples TRBV7-9 to TRBJ1-2; no clear D gene. The V gene lost 5 bases and the J gene lost 7 bases, with 14 bases spanning the gap. The CDR3 sequence is 13 residues long. From germline, CDR1 is SEHNR and CDR2 FQNEAQ (reference sequence).

The chain links TRBV13 to TRBJ2-6; 7 nucleotides match TRBD1. The CDR3 spans 19 residues. Germline lookup yields CDR1 PRHDT and CDR2 FYEKMQ (reference sequence). V was pared by 5 bases and J by 0 bases, with 13 bases of the junction left unmatched. The CDR3 loop is CASSPPWTGPRSGANVLTF. The CDR3 region has the DNA TGTGCCAGCAGCCCCCCCTGGACAGGACCCCGCTCTGGGGCCAACGTCCTGACTTTC.

The chain joins TRBV6-5 to TRBJ1-3; D gene unclear. The CDR3 consists of 13 residues. V lost 6 bases, J lost 4 bases, and 10 bases lay in between. In germline, CDR1 is MNHEY, CDR2 SVGAGI. The CDR3 DNA reads as TGTGCCAGCAGGATGCCCGGCGGAAACACCATATATTTT. Translation gives CASRMPGGNTIYF.

The chain joins TRBV19 to TRBJ2-5, with no clear D. This CDR3 is 13 amino acids long. Trimming removed 3 bases at V and 4 bases at J, with 9 bases between. Germline V gene data show CDR1 as LNHDA and CDR2 as SQIVND (reference sequence). CDR3 nucleotides: TGTGCCAGTAGTATTGGAATCGGAGAGACCCAGTACTTC. This encodes CASSIGIGETQYF.

The chain has TRBV7-9 and TRBJ1-1; D ambiguous. CDR1 is SEHNR and CDR2 is FQNEAQ in the germline V gene (reference sequence). CDR3 size: 13 residues. The V end lost 1 base, the J end lost 8 bases, and 11 bases lay between the germline ends. The chain's CDR3 is CASSLVWVAEAFF. CDR3 sequence (DNA): TGTGCCAGCAGCTTAGTGTGGGTGGCGGAAGCTTTCTTT.

The chain links TRBV9 to TRBJ1-5; 11 bases agree with TRBD1. Losses at the gene ends were 0 bases for V and 8 bases for J; bases not matched to a gene: 4. Germline CDR1 and CDR2: SGDLS and YYNGEE. CDR3 length: 15 residues. The CDR3 sequence: CASSVGTGGSEPQHF. The CDR3 nucleotides read TGTGCCAGCAGCGTAGGGACAGGGGGCTCCGAGCCCCAGCATTTT.

The V gene is TRBV7-9, the J gene TRBJ2-3, with D uncertain. CDR3 length: 13 residues. The germline V gene has CDR1 SEHNR and CDR2 FQNEAQ (reference sequence). Trimming shortened V by 4 bases and J by 2 bases, and 7 bases separated the two germline ends. The CDR3 sequence: CASSYGVTDTQYF. The CDR3 DNA reads TGTGCCAGCAGCTATGGGGTCACAGATACGCAGTATTTT.

The chain links TRBV28 to TRBJ1-1; D is ambiguous. The CDR3 spans 15 residues. Germline V CDR1 and CDR2: MDHEN, SYDVKM. V shed 5 bases and J shed 1 base, with 14 bases lying between them. CDR3 DNA: TGTGCCAGCAGTCTGCGAGGGTCGACGAACACTGAAGCTTTCTTT. Its translation is CASSLRGSTNTEAFF.

The chain joins TRBV20-1 to TRBJ1-5, with TRBD1 identical over 8 bases. Germline values: CDR1 DFQATT, CDR2 SNEGSKA (reference sequence). This CDR3 contains 14 residues. Losses at the gene ends were 3 bases for V and 5 bases for J; bases not matched to a gene: 6. In DNA form, the CDR3 reads TGCAGTGCTAGTGTCCAGGGGGCCTATCAGCCCCAGCATTTT. Its translation: CSASVQGAYQPQHF.